This entry lists 14 T cell receptor beta chains sequenced from one sample in a study of T cells in localized non-small cell lung cancer. Some clones are missing from TCRdb's copy, which holds only in-frame ones; the method was immunoSEQ multiplex PCR. Here the sample spans around 1,000 clones, 20% to 25% being singletons. The input for sequencing was lung tumor tissue, taken before any cancer treatment. Receptors were obtained from a male donor aged 60 or older with stage II lung adenocarcinoma.

In its sample, this clone ranks as large. The chain carries TRBV29-1 and TRBJ2-5; possibly TRBD2 for D (6 bases). CDR3 length equals 13 residues. Looked up from germline, CDR1 is SQVTM and CDR2 is ANQGSEA. V lost 8 bases, J lost 5 bases, and 18 bases lay in between. The CDR3, as DNA: TGCAGCACTAAGGGGACTCCCTTCGAGACCCAGTACTTC. This gives the protein CSTKGTPFETQYF.

This clone ranks as large. The chain is built from TRBV11-3 and TRBJ2-7; tentative D call: TRBD1 (6 bases). The CDR3 is 14 residues long. CDR1 and CDR2 (germline): SGHNT, YENEEA. V was clipped by 3 bases and J by 1 base, with 10 bases between them. The CDR3 bases are TGTGCCAGCAGCTTGGGGGCCTCGTCCTACGAGCAGTACTTC. As protein: CASSLGASSYEQYF. Using reference TRBV11-3 and TRBJ2-7 for the parts outside the CDR3, the full variable domain is EAGVVQSPRYKIIEKKQPVAFWCNPISGHNTLYWYLQNLGQGPELLIRYENEEAVDDSQLPKDRFSAERLKGVDSTLKIQPAELGDSAVYLCASSLGASSYEQYFGPGTRLTVT.

This chain uses TRBV5-1 with TRBJ1-3; D remains unclear. CDR1 and CDR2 from the germline V gene are SGHRS and YFSETQ. V was clipped by 4 bases and J by 4 bases, with 12 bases between them. The CDR3 spans 14 residues. CDR3 DNA sequence: TGCGCCAGCAGCCCGTCAGGTCACGGAAACACCATATATTTT. This sequence encodes CASSPSGHGNTIYF.

In this sample, this clone turned up a few times. The chain has TRBV11-3 and TRBJ1-5; D perhaps matches TRBD1 (6 bases). V dropped 5 bases and J dropped 4 bases, with 15 bases sitting between them. The CDR3 contains 15 residues. In germline, CDR1 is SGHNT, CDR2 YENEEA. The CDR3 is CASSPVYRANQPQHF. The CDR3 DNA sequence: TGTGCCAGCAGCCCAGTATACAGGGCAAATCAGCCCCAGCATTTT. Drawing the rest from reference TRBV11-3 and TRBJ1-5, the complete variable domain is EAGVVQSPRYKIIEKKQPVAFWCNPISGHNTLYWYLQNLGQGPELLIRYENEEAVDDSQLPKDRFSAERLKGVDSTLKIQPAELGDSAVYLCASSPVYRANQPQHFGDGTRLSIL.

This chain connects TRBV1 to TRBJ2-7; the table assigns TRBD2, which was not confirmed against the DNA. TRBV1 represents a pseudogene. The CDR3 spans 17 residues. CDR3 in DNA: TGCGCCAGCAGCCAAGAACTAGCGGGGGGGGGCCGTGACGAGCAGTACTTC. Residues: CASSQELAGGGRDEQYF.

The chain couples TRBV5-1 to TRBJ2-7, with D possibly matching TRBD2 (6 bases). V was shortened by 2 bases and J by 2 bases, with 14 bases between the two germline ends. CDR3 length equals 15 residues. Germline loops: CDR1 SGHRS, CDR2 YFSETQ. The DNA for the CDR3 is TGCGCCAGCAGCTTACTTACTAGCCGGACCTACGAGCAGTACTTC. It translates to CASSLLTSRTYEQYF.

The gene calls are TRBV29-1 and TRBJ2-3, with 10 positions matching TRBD2. Germline CDR1 SQVTM, CDR2 ANQGSEA. The CDR3 has 20 amino acids. V dropped 0 bases and J dropped 0; count of bases not matched to a gene: 15. The CDR3 nucleotides are TGCAGCGTTGAAGATCGCCTAGCGGGAGTCCTCCCCCGCAGCACAGATACGCAGTATTTT. Amino acids: CSVEDRLAGVLPRSTDTQYF.

V and J are TRBV6-8 and TRBJ1-1, with D tentatively TRBD1 (6 bases). V lost 5 bases, J lost 1 base, and 20 bases lay in between. Germline values: CDR1 MNHGY, CDR2 SAAAGT. The CDR3 consists of 17 residues. In nucleotides, the CDR3 is TGTGCCAGCAGTCCGATCCCCTCAAGGGGGACGAACACTGAAGCTTTCTTT. This codes for CASSPIPSRGTNTEAFF.

In its sample, this clone was seen a few times. V usage is TRBV6-8 and J usage is TRBJ1-1, with D uncertain. The germline CDR1 and CDR2 sequences are MNHGY and SAAAGT. This CDR3 comprises 13 residues. Deletions cut 3 bases from V and 0 bases from J, with 5 bases between. The CDR3 reads CASSYTMNTEAFF. DNA for the CDR3: TGTGCCAGCAGTTATACAATGAACACTGAAGCTTTCTTT.

The chain links TRBV19 to TRBJ1-5; a possible D gene is TRBD1 (6 bases). The CDR3 covers 15 residues. The germline gives CDR1 LNHDA, CDR2 SQIVND (reference sequence). The V end lost 4 bases, the J end lost 7 bases, and 17 bases lay between the germline ends. This CDR3 is CASSRDDPGGQPQHF. For the CDR3, the DNA is TGTGCCAGTAGTAGAGACGATCCCGGGGGCCAGCCCCAGCATTTT.

CDR3 nucleotide sequence: TGCGCCAGCAGCTTGGCGGCAGGGGGGAACTATGGCTACACCTTC. Translating it yields CASSLAAGGNYGYTF. V usage is TRBV5-1 and J usage is TRBJ1-2; 7 positions agree with TRBD1. The V segment lost 0 bases and the J segment 2 bases; nucleotides outside the gene matches: 4. The CDR3 extends over 15 amino acids. Per germline, CDR1 SGHRS and CDR2 YFSETQ.

This clone was observed a handful of times. V gene TRBV19 combines with J gene TRBJ2-7; 7 bases are a match to TRBD2. The CDR3 length is 14 residues. After removal of 5 bases from V and 6 bases from J, the junction contained 10 bases not matched to a gene. Germline CDR1 reads LNHDA; CDR2 reads SQIVND (reference sequence). CDR3 in DNA: TGTGCCAGTAGTCCCCGGGGCGGCGGGGGCGAGCAGTACTTC. This translates into CASSPRGGGGEQYF. The full variable domain, its missing parts supplied by reference TRBV19 and TRBJ2-7, is DGGITQSPKYLFRKEGQNVTLSCEQNLNHDAMYWYRQDPGQGLRLIYYSQIVNDFQKGDIAEGYSVSREKKESFPLTVTSAQKNPTAFYLCASSPRGGGGEQYFGPGTRLTVT.

This chain uses TRBV30 with TRBJ1-3; 8 bases agree with TRBD1. J gave up 4 bases and V 2 bases, and 7 bases lay outside the gene matches. Germline V lookup: CDR1 GTSNPN, CDR2 SVGIG (reference sequence). This CDR3 has 15 amino acids. The CDR3, as DNA: TGTGCCTGGAGTATCCAAGGGACAGGAGGAAACACCATATATTTT. Encoded protein: CAWSIQGTGGNTIYF.

This clone was picked up a small number of times. The J gene is TRBJ2-7, the V gene TRBV6-8; either TRBD1 or TRBD2 may supply D (5 bases each). Germline V gene lookup returns CDR1 MNHGY and CDR2 SAAAGT. This CDR3 contains 15 residues. With 6 bases removed from V and 0 bases from J, the gap between germline ends came to 15 bases. The CDR3 sequence: CASRIGPGGSYEQYF. The CDR3 DNA follows: TGTGCCAGCAGAATAGGACCTGGGGGCTCCTACGAGCAGTACTTC.